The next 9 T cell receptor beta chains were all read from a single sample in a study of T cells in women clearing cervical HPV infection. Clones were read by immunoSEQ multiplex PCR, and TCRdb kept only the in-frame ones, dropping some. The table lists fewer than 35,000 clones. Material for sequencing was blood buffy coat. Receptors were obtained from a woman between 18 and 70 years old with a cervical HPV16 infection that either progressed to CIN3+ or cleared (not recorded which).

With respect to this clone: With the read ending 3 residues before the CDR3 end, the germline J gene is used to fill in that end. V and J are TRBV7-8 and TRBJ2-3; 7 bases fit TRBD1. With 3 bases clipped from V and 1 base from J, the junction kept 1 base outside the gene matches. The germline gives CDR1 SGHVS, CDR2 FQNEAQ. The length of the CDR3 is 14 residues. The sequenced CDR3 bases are TGTGCCAGCAGCTTGGGACAGCGCACAGATACG. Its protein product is CASSLGQRTDT. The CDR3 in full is CASSLGQRTDTQYF.

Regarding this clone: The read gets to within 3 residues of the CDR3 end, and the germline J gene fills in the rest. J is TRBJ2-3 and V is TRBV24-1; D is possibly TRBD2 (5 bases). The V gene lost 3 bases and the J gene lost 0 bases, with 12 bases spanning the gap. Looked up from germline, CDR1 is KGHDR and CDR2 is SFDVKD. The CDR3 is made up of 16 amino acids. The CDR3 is CATSDPRTSSTDTQYF. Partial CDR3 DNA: TGTGCCACCAGTGATCCACGGACTTCTAGCACAGATACG.

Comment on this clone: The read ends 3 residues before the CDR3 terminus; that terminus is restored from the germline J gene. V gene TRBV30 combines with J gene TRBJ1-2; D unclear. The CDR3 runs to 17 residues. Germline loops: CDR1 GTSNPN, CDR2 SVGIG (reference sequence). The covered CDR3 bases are TGTGCCTGGAGTCCTATAGCCTTTAGCGGGAACCCCAATGAC. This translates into CAWSPIAFSGNPND. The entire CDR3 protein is CAWSPIAFSGNPNDYTF.

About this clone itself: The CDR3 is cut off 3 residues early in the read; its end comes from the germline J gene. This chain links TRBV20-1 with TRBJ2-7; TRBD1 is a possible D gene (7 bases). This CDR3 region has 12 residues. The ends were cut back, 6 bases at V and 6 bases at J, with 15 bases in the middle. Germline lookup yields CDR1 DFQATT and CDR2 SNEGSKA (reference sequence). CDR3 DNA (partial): TGCAGTGCCCTCAGGGGGGTTGGCGAG. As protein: CSALRGVGE. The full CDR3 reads CSALRGVGEQYF.

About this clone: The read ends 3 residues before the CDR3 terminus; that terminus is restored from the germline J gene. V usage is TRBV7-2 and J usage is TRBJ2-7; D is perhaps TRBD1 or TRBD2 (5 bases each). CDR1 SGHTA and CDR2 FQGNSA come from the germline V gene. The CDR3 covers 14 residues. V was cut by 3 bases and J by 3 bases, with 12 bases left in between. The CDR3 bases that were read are TGTGCCAGCAGCTTTGAGGGGAGTCACTACGAG. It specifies CASSFEGSHYE. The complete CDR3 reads CASSFEGSHYEQYF.

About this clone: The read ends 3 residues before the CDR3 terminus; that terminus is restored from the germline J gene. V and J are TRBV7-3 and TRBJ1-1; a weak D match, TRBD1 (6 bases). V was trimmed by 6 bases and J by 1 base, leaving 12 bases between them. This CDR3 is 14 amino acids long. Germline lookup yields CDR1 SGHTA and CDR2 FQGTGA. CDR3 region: CASSWGRGNTEAFF. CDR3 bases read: TGTGCCAGCAGTTGGGGCAGGGGGAACACTGAA.

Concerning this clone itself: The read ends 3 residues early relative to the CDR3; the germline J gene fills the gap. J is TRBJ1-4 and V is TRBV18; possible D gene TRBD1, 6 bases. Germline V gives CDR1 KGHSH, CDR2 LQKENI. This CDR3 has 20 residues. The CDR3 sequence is CASSPPRQASLDSGANVLFF. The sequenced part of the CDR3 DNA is TGTGCCAGCTCACCGCCGCGACAGGCGTCCTTGGACTCTGGGGCCAACGTA.

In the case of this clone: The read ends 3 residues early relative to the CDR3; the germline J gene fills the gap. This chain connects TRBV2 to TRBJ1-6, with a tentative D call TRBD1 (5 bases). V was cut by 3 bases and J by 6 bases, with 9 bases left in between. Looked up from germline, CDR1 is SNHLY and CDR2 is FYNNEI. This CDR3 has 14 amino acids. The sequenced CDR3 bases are TGTGCCAGCAGTGAGGTTCAGGGTAATTCACCC. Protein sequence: CASSEVQGNSP. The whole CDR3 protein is CASSEVQGNSPLHF. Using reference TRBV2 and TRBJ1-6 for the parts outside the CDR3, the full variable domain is EPEVTQTPSHQVTQMGQEVILRCVPISNHLYFYWYRQILGQKVEFLVSFYNNEISEKSEIFDDQFSVERPDGSNFTLKIRSTKLEDSAMYFCASSEVQGNSPLHFGNGTRLTVT.

CDR3 region: CASTAEGQGRTEAFF. CDR3 DNA, as far as it was read: TGTGCCAGTACCGCAGAGGGACAGGGGAGGACTGAA. This chain uses TRBV19 with TRBJ1-1, with 10 positions matching TRBD1. The observed sequence ends 3 residues before the CDR3 terminus, with the missing tail filled in from the germline J gene. Germline V gives CDR1 LNHDA, CDR2 SQIVND (reference sequence). The CDR3 is 15 amino acids. V lost 7 bases to trimming and J lost 5 bases; unmatched junction nucleotides: 10.